These T cell receptor beta chains were read from a single sample in a study of neurological immune-mediated disorders. TCRdb re-derived calls from the 5' RACE reads in MiXCR, one entry per CDR3 protein. Among 30,000 to 45,000 distinct CDR3 sequences listed, around 10% were seen once. Sequenced sample: CD4+ T cells from blood. These TCRs come from a woman aged 25 to 39 with HTLV-1-associated myelopathy (HAM/TSP). CDR3s include the opening cysteine and the closing phenylalanine or tryptophan. The D gene is left open where the match is weak. Where a row states a size, it is once, few, many or the class of an expanded clone; other rows omit it.

D gene: .; clone size: many; V gene: TRBV5-1; J gene: TRBJ1-2; CDR3 DNA: TGCGCCAGCAGCTTGGATCCGGCTATGCACTATGGCTACACCTTC; CDR3 protein: CASSLDPAMHYGYTF
D gene: .; clone size: many; V gene: TRBV6-6; J gene: TRBJ1-2; CDR3 DNA: TGTGCCAGCACCTTAGGACAGTACTATGGCTACACCTTC; CDR3 protein: CASTLGQYYGYTF
D gene: .; clone size: .; V gene: TRBV7-9; J gene: TRBJ1-2; CDR3 DNA: TGTGACAACAGCCGCGACGGGCTTAACTATGGCTACACCTTC; CDR3 protein: CDNSRDGLNYGYTF
D gene: .; clone size: medium-sized; V gene: TRBV5-1; J gene: TRBJ2-1; CDR3 DNA: TGCGCCAGCAGCTTGGGGGGGAATGAGCAGTTCTTC; CDR3 protein: CASSLGGNEQFF
D gene: .; clone size: many; V gene: TRBV29-1; J gene: TRBJ1-1; CDR3 DNA: TGCAGCGTTGAGGGTCAGATGAACACTGAAGCTTTCTTT; CDR3 protein: CSVEGQMNTEAFF
D gene: .; clone size: many; V gene: TRBV12-3/TRBV12-4; J gene: TRBJ2-1; CDR3 DNA: TGTGCCAGCAGCTGGGGTGATGAGCAGTTCTTC; CDR3 protein: CASSWGDEQFF
D gene: .; clone size: many; V gene: TRBV5-8; J gene: TRBJ1-1; CDR3 DNA: TGTGCCAGCAGCTTGGGGGCTCTTTATGGGCAGAACACTGAAGCTTTCTTT; CDR3 protein: CASSLGALYGQNTEAFF
D gene: .; clone size: many; V gene: TRBV10-2; J gene: TRBJ2-4; CDR3 DNA: TGCGCCAGCAGTGTAGATCAAGCCAAAAACATTCAGTACTTC; CDR3 protein: CASSVDQAKNIQYF
D gene: .; clone size: .; V gene: TRBV5-4; J gene: TRBJ2-3; CDR3 DNA: TGTGCCAGCAGCTACCAACTAGGTGCAGATACGCAGTATTTT; CDR3 protein: CASSYQLGADTQYF
D gene: .; clone size: many; V gene: TRBV5-8; J gene: TRBJ1-5; CDR3 DNA: TGTGCCAGCAGCTTGGATGGCTCACGGAATCAGCCCCAGCATTTT; CDR3 protein: CASSLDGSRNQPQHF
D gene: .; clone size: few; V gene: TRBV14; J gene: TRBJ1-1; CDR3 DNA: TGTGCCAGCAGCCAAGATTTGGTCAGTGAAGCTTTCTTT; CDR3 protein: CASSQDLVSEAFF
D gene: .; clone size: many; V gene: TRBV10-3; J gene: TRBJ2-1; CDR3 DNA: TGTGCCATCAAAAGGGGGGCCTTGGATGAGCAGTTCTTC; CDR3 protein: CAIKRGALDEQFF
D gene: TRBD1; clone size: many; V gene: TRBV6-6; J gene: TRBJ1-2; CDR3 DNA: TGTGCCAGCAGTATGGGACAGGGGCAAATTAGACATGGCTACACCTTC; CDR3 protein: CASSMGQGQIRHGYTF
D gene: TRBD1; clone size: .; V gene: TRBV29-1; J gene: TRBJ1-1; CDR3 DNA: TGCAGCGTTGGGAGACAGGGTCCCACTGAAGCTTTCTTT; CDR3 protein: CSVGRQGPTEAFF
D gene: TRBD2; clone size: many; V gene: TRBV5-1; J gene: TRBJ2-3; CDR3 DNA: TGCGCCAGCAGCCCTCGGCTAGCGGGGACCACAGATACGCAGTATTTT; CDR3 protein: CASSPRLAGTTDTQYF
D gene: .; clone size: few; V gene: TRBV18; J gene: TRBJ2-2; CDR3 DNA: TGTGCCAGCTCCCCACGAGGAGGGTCCGACACCGGGGAGCTGTTTTTT; CDR3 protein: CASSPRGGSDTGELFF
D gene: .; clone size: many; V gene: TRBV6-2/TRBV6-3; J gene: TRBJ2-1; CDR3 DNA: TGTGCCAGCACCCAGTTCAATGAGCAGTTCTTC; CDR3 protein: CASTQFNEQFF
D gene: TRBD1; clone size: many; V gene: TRBV5-1; J gene: TRBJ1-4; CDR3 DNA: TGCGCCAGCAGCGTCACAGGGGCAACTAATGAAAAACTGTTTTTT; CDR3 protein: CASSVTGATNEKLFF
D gene: .; clone size: many; V gene: TRBV24-1; J gene: TRBJ2-3; CDR3 DNA: TGTGCCACCAGTGGCGGGGGCTGGGCAGATACGCAGTATTTT; CDR3 protein: CATSGGGWADTQYF
D gene: .; clone size: .; V gene: TRBV30; J gene: TRBJ1-2; CDR3 DNA: TGTGCCTGGAGTCGGACGGCCTATGGCTACACCTTC; CDR3 protein: CAWSRTAYGYTF
D gene: .; clone size: many; V gene: TRBV7-3; J gene: TRBJ2-3; CDR3 DNA: TGTGCCAGCAGCTTAAGGGGACTCTCAGATACGCAGTATTTT; CDR3 protein: CASSLRGLSDTQYF
D gene: .; clone size: many; V gene: TRBV6-2/TRBV6-3; J gene: TRBJ1-6; CDR3 DNA: TGTGCCAGCACCAGCCGGGAGACTAATTCACCCCTCCACTTT; CDR3 protein: CASTSRETNSPLHF
D gene: TRBD1; clone size: many; V gene: TRBV5-1; J gene: TRBJ2-3; CDR3 DNA: TGCGCCAGCAACCGGGACAGGGTAAAAGATACGCAGTATTTT; CDR3 protein: CASNRDRVKDTQYF
D gene: .; clone size: many; V gene: TRBV6-5; J gene: TRBJ2-7; CDR3 DNA: TGTGCCAGCAGTTATCTACCGCGGGCAACCTACGAGCAGTACTTC; CDR3 protein: CASSYLPRATYEQYF
D gene: .; clone size: many; V gene: TRBV5-6; J gene: TRBJ1-2; CDR3 DNA: TGTGCCAGCAGAACGAGAGGCCGGGGCCGCGACGGCTACACCTTC; CDR3 protein: CASRTRGRGRDGYTF
D gene: .; clone size: many; V gene: TRBV15; J gene: TRBJ2-5; CDR3 DNA: TGTGCCACCAGCAAACCTGGGGCGGGACAGCAAGAGACCCAGTACTTC; CDR3 protein: CATSKPGAGQQETQYF
D gene: .; clone size: many; V gene: TRBV7-9; J gene: TRBJ1-1; CDR3 DNA: TGTGCCAGCAGCCAACCAGCGGGACATTCGAACACTGAAGCTTTCTTT; CDR3 protein: CASSQPAGHSNTEAFF
D gene: .; clone size: many; V gene: TRBV5-1; J gene: TRBJ2-6; CDR3 DNA: TGCGCCAGCAGCCCGGGACAACGCTCTGGGGCCAACGTCCTGACTTTC; CDR3 protein: CASSPGQRSGANVLTF
D gene: .; clone size: many; V gene: TRBV20-1; J gene: TRBJ2-7; CDR3 DNA: TGCAGTGCTAGGGAGGGGTCCGGCGAGCAGTACTTC; CDR3 protein: CSAREGSGEQYF
D gene: TRBD2; clone size: few; V gene: TRBV24-1; J gene: TRBJ2-1; CDR3 DNA: TGTGCCACCAGTGATCCCGGGGGGGACAATGAGCAGTTCTTC; CDR3 protein: CATSDPGGDNEQFF
D gene: .; clone size: .; V gene: TRBV5-1; J gene: TRBJ2-7; CDR3 DNA: TGCGCCAGCAGCTTGGGCGAACACGGGGCGTACGAGCAGTACTTC; CDR3 protein: CASSLGEHGAYEQYF
D gene: TRBD1; clone size: many; V gene: TRBV9; J gene: TRBJ1-4; CDR3 DNA: TGTGCCAGCAGCGTGGCGGACAGGAATAATGAAAAACTGTTTTTT; CDR3 protein: CASSVADRNNEKLFF
D gene: TRBD1; clone size: .; V gene: TRBV29-1; J gene: TRBJ1-2; CDR3 DNA: TGCAGCGTGGCGGGGACAGGGGATGGCTACACCTTC; CDR3 protein: CSVAGTGDGYTF
D gene: .; clone size: few; V gene: TRBV20-1; J gene: TRBJ1-3; CDR3 DNA: TGCAGTGCCGACGGCTCTGGAAACACCATATATTTT; CDR3 protein: CSADGSGNTIYF
D gene: .; clone size: .; V gene: TRBV20-1; J gene: TRBJ1-2; CDR3 DNA: TGCAGTGCTGCACAGGAGGACTATGGCTACACCTTC; CDR3 protein: CSAAQEDYGYTF
D gene: .; clone size: many; V gene: TRBV20-1; J gene: TRBJ2-5; CDR3 DNA: TGCAGTGCTGGCCTGGGCGCAGAGACCCAGTACTTC; CDR3 protein: CSAGLGAETQYF
D gene: TRBD1; clone size: many; V gene: TRBV6-5; J gene: TRBJ2-2; CDR3 DNA: TGTGCCAGCAGTACGACAGGGTCCGCGCGGACCGGGGAGCTGTTTTTT; CDR3 protein: CASSTTGSARTGELFF
D gene: .; clone size: many; V gene: TRBV3-1; J gene: TRBJ1-2; CDR3 DNA: TGTGCCAGCAGCCATGCCGGAGGCGGAGGTGGCTACACCTTC; CDR3 protein: CASSHAGGGGGYTF
D gene: TRBD1; clone size: few; V gene: TRBV5-5; J gene: TRBJ2-3; CDR3 DNA: TGTGCCAGCAGCTTGGGCCAGGGGGTAGGCACAGATACGCAGTATTTT; CDR3 protein: CASSLGQGVGTDTQYF
D gene: .; clone size: many; V gene: TRBV7-9; J gene: TRBJ1-4; CDR3 DNA: TGTGCCGTCAAACCAAGCATAACAACTAATGAAAAACTGTTTTTT; CDR3 protein: CAVKPSITTNEKLFF
D gene: .; clone size: .; V gene: TRBV20-1; J gene: TRBJ1-2; CDR3 DNA: TGCAGTGCTAGACAGGGACCGGGCTACACCTTC; CDR3 protein: CSARQGPGYTF
D gene: .; clone size: many; V gene: TRBV3-1; J gene: TRBJ1-2; CDR3 DNA: TGTGCCAGCAGCCAAGTGCGGGGGGGCTACACCTTC; CDR3 protein: CASSQVRGGYTF
D gene: TRBD2; clone size: many; V gene: TRBV7-2; J gene: TRBJ2-3; CDR3 DNA: TGTGCCAGCAGCCCGGTTTGGAAGCGGGGGGCAGATACGCAGTATTTT; CDR3 protein: CASSPVWKRGADTQYF
D gene: TRBD1; clone size: many; V gene: TRBV20-1; J gene: TRBJ1-6; CDR3 DNA: TGCAGTGCTAGGAAACAGGGGAATTCACCCCTCCACTTT; CDR3 protein: CSARKQGNSPLHF
D gene: .; clone size: many; V gene: TRBV5-1; J gene: TRBJ2-6; CDR3 DNA: TGCGCCAGCAGCTTGCCTAGCTCTGGGGCCAACGTCCTGACTTTC; CDR3 protein: CASSLPSSGANVLTF
D gene: .; clone size: .; V gene: TRBV20-1; J gene: TRBJ2-7; CDR3 DNA: TGCAGTGCCAGCAGCTTGGAAATACAGGGACCGAGCTACGAGCAGTACTTC; CDR3 protein: CSASSLEIQGPSYEQYF
D gene: .; clone size: many; V gene: TRBV4-1; J gene: TRBJ1-1; CDR3 DNA: TGCGCCAGCAGCCAAGGCAGGAGCACTGAAGCTTTCTTT; CDR3 protein: CASSQGRSTEAFF
D gene: TRBD1; clone size: many; V gene: TRBV15; J gene: TRBJ2-3; CDR3 DNA: TGTGCCACCAGCAGCAACAGGGGGCGCGGCACAGATACGCAGTATTTT; CDR3 protein: CATSSNRGRGTDTQYF
D gene: .; clone size: many; V gene: TRBV7-2; J gene: TRBJ1-3; CDR3 DNA: TGTGCCAGCAGCTTACAGGGAGGTTATGGAAACACCATATATTTT; CDR3 protein: CASSLQGGYGNTIYF
D gene: .; clone size: many; V gene: TRBV6-5; J gene: TRBJ1-6; CDR3 DNA: TGTGCCAGCAGTCTCGGGATCGATCCGAAAGGCACCCTCCACTTT; CDR3 protein: CASSLGIDPKGTLHF